The 15 T cell receptor beta chains reported below all come from one sample, sequenced in a study of identical twins. TCRdb called the 5' RACE reads again in MiXCR, with one record for every CDR3 protein. The sample yields under 900,000 distinct CDR3 sequences, around 12% seen once. This sample also belongs to another study, concerning yellow fever vaccine responses in identical twins.

The sequenced material came from PBMCs. The receptors originated from a woman aged 18-29 years in good health.

For this clonotype: This may come from a read error, since a much larger clone is one base off. The J gene is TRBJ2-5, the V gene TRBV20-1; no clear D gene. This CDR3 comprises 10 residues. The V end was cut by 3 bases, the J end by 5 bases, with 4 bases between. The germline V gene encodes CDR1 DFQATT and CDR2 SNEGSKA (reference sequence). The CDR3, as DNA: TGCAGTGCTAGTTGGGAGACCCAGTACTTC. Amino acids: CSASWETQYF.

This clonotype was observed a few times. The genes are TRBV20-1 and TRBJ2-3, with D possibly called TRBD1 or TRBD2 (6 bases each). Germline V gene data show CDR1 as DFQATT and CDR2 as SNEGSKA (reference sequence). There are 15 residues in the CDR3. CDR3 residues: CRLGKGGTITDTQYF. As DNA, the CDR3 is TGCAGGCTGGGGAAGGGGGGAACGATCACAGATACGCAGTATTTT.

This clonotype was found a few times. V usage is TRBV7-9 and J usage is TRBJ2-2; 7 bases line up with TRBD1. This CDR3 is built from 17 residues. V was clipped by 2 bases and J by 4 bases; unmatched bases: 10. Per the germline V gene, CDR1 is SEHNR and CDR2 is FQNEAQ (reference sequence). The CDR3 protein is CASSLKGDRYFTGELFF. In nucleotides, the CDR3 is TGTGCCAGCAGCTTAAAGGGGGACAGATATTTCACCGGGGAGCTGTTTTTT. Full variable domain (outside the CDR3, taken from reference TRBV7-9 and TRBJ2-2): DTGVSQNPRHKITKRGQNVTFRCDPISEHNRLYWYRQTLGQGPEFLTYFQNEAQLEKSRLLSDRFSAERPKGSFSTLEIQRTEQGDSAMYLCASSLKGDRYFTGELFFGEGSRLTVL.

The V call is TRBV6-2 or TRBV6-3, the J call TRBJ2-4; D is undetermined. Germline V gene data show CDR1 as MNHEY and CDR2 as SVGEGT. The V end was cut by 1 base, the J end by 4 bases, with 14 bases between. The CDR3 consists of 16 residues. In nucleotides, the CDR3 is TGTGCCAGCAGTTACTGGCAGGTCGGGCCGAAAAACATTCAGTACTTC. Protein product: CASSYWQVGPKNIQYF.

The V call is TRBV7-8, the J call TRBJ2-6; the D call may be TRBD1 or TRBD2 (5 bases each). The CDR3 totals 15 residues. The germline CDR1 and CDR2 sequences are SGHVS and FQNEAQ. V was cut by 2 bases and J by 3 bases, with 8 bases left in between. CDR3 in DNA: TGTGCCAGCAGCTTAATGGGGGTTGGGGCCAACGTCCTGACTTTC. Amino acid sequence: CASSLMGVGANVLTF.

This chain connects TRBV7-9 to TRBJ2-1, with 11 bases aligning to TRBD1. V was pared by 5 bases and J by 6 bases, with 9 bases of the junction left unmatched. CDR3 length: 16 residues. The germline gives CDR1 SEHNR, CDR2 FQNEAQ (reference sequence). The CDR3: CASSPQGDRGVNEQFF. CDR3 sequence (DNA): TGTGCCAGCAGCCCTCAGGGGGACAGGGGGGTCAATGAGCAGTTCTTC.

This clonotype was seen a few times. The J gene is TRBJ2-1, the V gene TRBV20-1; the D is unclear. Germline V lookup: CDR1 DFQATT, CDR2 SNEGSKA (reference sequence). The CDR3 totals 12 residues. Trimming stripped 2 bases from V and 0 bases from J, with 2 bases between. For the CDR3, the DNA is TGCAGTGCTAGACCCTCCTACAATGAGCAGTTCTTC. This translates into CSARPSYNEQFF.

The V gene is TRBV20-1, the J gene TRBJ1-2; D is unresolved. The CDR3 has 13 residues. Per the germline V gene, CDR1 is DFQATT and CDR2 is SNEGSKA (reference sequence). Between the trimmed V and J ends, which lost 3 bases and 0 bases, there was a span of 8 bases. The CDR3 loop reads CSASEGTNYGYTF. DNA of the CDR3: TGCAGTGCTAGCGAGGGAACTAACTATGGCTACACCTTC.

This clonotype was picked up a small number of times. J is TRBJ1-2 and V is TRBV5-8; possible D gene TRBD1, 6 bases. Deletions cut 3 bases from V and 8 bases from J, with 17 bases between. Germline V gives CDR1 SGHTS, CDR2 YDEGEE. The CDR3 has 14 amino acids. The CDR3 spells CASSSSQGIWGYTF. The CDR3 region has the DNA TGTGCCAGCAGCTCATCCCAGGGGATTTGGGGCTACACCTTC. Full variable domain (remainder filled in from reference TRBV5-8 and TRBJ1-2): EAGVTQSPTHLIKTRGQQATLRCSPISGHTSVYWYQQALGLGLQFLLWYDEGEERNRGNFPPRFSGRQFPNYSSELNVNALELEDSALYLCASSSSQGIWGYTFGSGTRLTVV.

This clonotype has only a few counts. The chain combines TRBV28 with TRBJ2-3; D unresolved. This CDR3 is built from 13 residues. Trimming removed 5 bases from V and 6 bases from J, with 12 bases in between. Germline CDR1 reads MDHEN; CDR2 reads SYDVKM. The CDR3 protein is CASSIGVGDTQYF. The CDR3 DNA sequence: TGTGCCAGCAGTATTGGCGTTGGGGATACGCAGTATTTT.

This clonotype was counted at least ten times. This sequence joins TRBV20-1 and TRBJ2-5; tentatively, D is TRBD1 or TRBD2 (5 bases each). V was cut by 3 bases and J by 5 bases, with 10 bases left in between. Germline V gene data show CDR1 as DFQATT and CDR2 as SNEGSKA (reference sequence). The CDR3 extends over 12 amino acids. CDR3 sequence (DNA): TGCAGTGCTAGGGGGCGCGGGGAGACCCAGTACTTC. Translated: CSARGRGETQYF.

In this sample, this clonotype turned up a few times. The CDR3 sequence is CSARTSSGQTSYEQYV. The CDR3 DNA reads TGCAGTGCTAGAACCTCTAGCGGACAAACCTCCTACGAGCAGTACGTC. V usage is TRBV20-1 and J usage is TRBJ2-7; the match to TRBD2 covers 7 bases. From germline, CDR1 is DFQATT and CDR2 SNEGSKA (reference sequence). The CDR3 consists of 16 residues. The J segment lost 0 bases and the V segment lost 2 bases, leaving 10 bases of the junction unmatched.

CDR3 sequence reads: CATSFKKPSADRNEQFF. DNA of the CDR3: TGTGCCACCAGTTTCAAAAAACCTAGCGCCGATAGGAATGAGCAGTTCTTC. The chain links TRBV24-1 to TRBJ2-1; weak D call: TRBD2 (6 bases). Trimming shortened V by 6 bases and J by 7 bases, and 24 bases separated the two germline ends. This CDR3 has 17 residues. Looked up from germline, CDR1 is KGHDR and CDR2 is SFDVKD.

This clonotype was seen a handful of times. This sequence joins TRBV20-1 and TRBJ1-2; 8 bases are a match to TRBD1. Germline assignment: CDR1 DFQATT and CDR2 SNEGSKA (reference sequence). This CDR3 spans 12 amino acids. The CDR3 sequence is CSPRGQGGGYTF. Written as DNA, the CDR3 is TGCAGCCCCAGGGGGCAGGGTGGTGGCTACACCTTC.

This clonotype was found a few times. V is TRBV20-1 and J is TRBJ2-1, with D possibly matching TRBD2 (6 bases). The V gene's germline CDR1 is DFQATT and CDR2 SNEGSKA (reference sequence). The CDR3 runs to 14 residues. Between the trimmed V and J ends, which lost 6 bases and 2 bases, there was a span of 14 bases. The CDR3 DNA sequence: TGCAGTGCCCTCGGCGGGAAAACCTACAATGAGCAGTTCTTC. Protein sequence: CSALGGKTYNEQFF.